This TCR beta chain originates from a study of Ad26.COV2.S vaccination and SARS-CoV-2 variants. Per the germline V gene, CDR1 is GTSNPN and CDR2 is SVGIG (reference sequence). Trimming left V 0 bases short and J 7 bases short, with 15 bases between. The CDR3 totals 15 residues. Stated treatment: roughly 20 received Ad26.COV2.S at low or high dose, single or two shots; 5 received placebo; per-sample allocation not given. Samples came from day 63 after the first vaccine or placebo injection. Measured with immunoSEQ multiplex PCR; TCRdb has only the in-frame clones, and not every one. The table includes 440,000 or so clones, 90% detected once.

This receptor was obtained from a person aged 18-60 years who received the Ad26.COV2.S COVID-19 vaccine or a placebo. This specimen was peripheral blood, taken in a trial of Ad26.COV2.S vaccine versus placebo. V gene TRBV30 combines with J gene TRBJ1-4; D perhaps matches TRBD1 (6 bases). The CDR3 loop reads CAWSVGGGLGEKLFF. The CDR3 nucleotides read TGTGCCTGGAGTGTAGGGGGGGGGCTTGGTGAAAAACTGTTTTTT. The full variable domain, its missing parts supplied by reference TRBV30 and TRBJ1-4, is SQTIHQWPATLVQPVGSPLSLECTVEGTSNPNLYWYRQAAGRGLQLLFYSVGIGQISSEVPQNLSASRPQDRQFILSSKKLLLSDSGFYLCAWSVGGGLGEKLFFGSGTQLSVL.